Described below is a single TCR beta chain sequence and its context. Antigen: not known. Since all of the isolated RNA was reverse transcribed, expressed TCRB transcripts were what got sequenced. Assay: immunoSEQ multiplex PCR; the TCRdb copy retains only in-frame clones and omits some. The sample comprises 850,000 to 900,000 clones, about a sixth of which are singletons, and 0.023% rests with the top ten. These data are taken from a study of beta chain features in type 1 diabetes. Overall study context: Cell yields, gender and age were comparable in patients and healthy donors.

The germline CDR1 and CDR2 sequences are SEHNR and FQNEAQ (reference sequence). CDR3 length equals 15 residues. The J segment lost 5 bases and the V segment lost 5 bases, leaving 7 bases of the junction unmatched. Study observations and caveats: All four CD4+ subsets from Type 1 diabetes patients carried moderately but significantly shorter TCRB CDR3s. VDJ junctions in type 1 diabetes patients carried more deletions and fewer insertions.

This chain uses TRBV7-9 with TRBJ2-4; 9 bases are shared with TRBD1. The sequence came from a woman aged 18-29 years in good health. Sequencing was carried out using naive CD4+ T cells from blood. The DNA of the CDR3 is TGTGCCAGCAGCCGAATAGACAGGGGGGAAAACATTCAGTACTTC. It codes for CASSRIDRGENIQYF.